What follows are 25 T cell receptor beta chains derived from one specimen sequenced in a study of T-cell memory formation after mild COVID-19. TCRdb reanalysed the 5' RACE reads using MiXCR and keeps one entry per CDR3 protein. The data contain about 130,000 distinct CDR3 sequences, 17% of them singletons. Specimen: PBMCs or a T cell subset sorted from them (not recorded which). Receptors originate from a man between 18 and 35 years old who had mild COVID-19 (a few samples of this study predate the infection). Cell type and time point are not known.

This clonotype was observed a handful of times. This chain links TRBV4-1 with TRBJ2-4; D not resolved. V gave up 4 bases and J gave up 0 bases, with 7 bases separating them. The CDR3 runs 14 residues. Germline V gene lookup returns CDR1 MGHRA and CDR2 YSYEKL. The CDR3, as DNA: TGCGCCAGCAGCCGAACAGTAGCCAAAAACATTCAGTACTTC. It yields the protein CASSRTVAKNIQYF.

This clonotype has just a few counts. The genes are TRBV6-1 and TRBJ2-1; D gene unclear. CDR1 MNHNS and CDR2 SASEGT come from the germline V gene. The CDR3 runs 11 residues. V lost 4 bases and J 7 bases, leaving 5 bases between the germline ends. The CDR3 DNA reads TGTGCCAGCAGTGTCCCGAATGAGCAGTTCTTC. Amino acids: CASSVPNEQFF.

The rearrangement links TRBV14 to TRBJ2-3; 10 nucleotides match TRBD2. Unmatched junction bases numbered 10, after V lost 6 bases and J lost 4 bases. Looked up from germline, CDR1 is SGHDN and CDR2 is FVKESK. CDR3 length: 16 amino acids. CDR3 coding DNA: TGTGCCAGCAGTCGACTAGCGGGCCACTCGGCAGATACGCAGTATTTT. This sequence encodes CASSRLAGHSADTQYF.

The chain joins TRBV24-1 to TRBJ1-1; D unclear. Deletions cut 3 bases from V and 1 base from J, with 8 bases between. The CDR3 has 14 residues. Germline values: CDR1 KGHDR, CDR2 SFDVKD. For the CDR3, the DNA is TGTGCCACCAGTGATGTAGGGAAGAACACTGAAGCTTTCTTT. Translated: CATSDVGKNTEAFF.

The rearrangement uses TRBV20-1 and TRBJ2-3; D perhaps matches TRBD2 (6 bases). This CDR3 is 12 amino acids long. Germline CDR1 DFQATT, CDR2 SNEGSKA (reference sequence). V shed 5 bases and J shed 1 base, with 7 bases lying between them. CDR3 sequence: CSAGGGTDTQYF. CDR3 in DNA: TGCAGTGCTGGCGGGGGCACAGATACGCAGTATTTT.

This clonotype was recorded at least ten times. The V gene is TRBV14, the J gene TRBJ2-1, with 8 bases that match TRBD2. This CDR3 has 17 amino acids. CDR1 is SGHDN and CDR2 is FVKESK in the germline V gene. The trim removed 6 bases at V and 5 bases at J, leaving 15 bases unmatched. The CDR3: CASSYITGGRYNNEQFF. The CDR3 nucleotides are TGTGCCAGCAGTTACATCACGGGGGGGCGATACAACAATGAGCAGTTCTTC.

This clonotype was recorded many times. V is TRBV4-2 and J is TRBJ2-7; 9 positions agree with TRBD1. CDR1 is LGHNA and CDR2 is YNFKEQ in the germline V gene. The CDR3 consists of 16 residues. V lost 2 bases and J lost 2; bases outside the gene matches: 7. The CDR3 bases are TGTGCCAGCAGCCAAAGGACAGGGGCTGTCACCTACGAGCAGTACTTC. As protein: CASSQRTGAVTYEQYF.

In DNA form, the CDR3 reads TGTGCCATCAGTGGGGCAATAGGACTCCTTGATACGCAGTATTTT. This translates into CAISGAIGLLDTQYF. The genes are TRBV10-3 and TRBJ2-3, with D perhaps TRBD2 (5 bases). Germline CDR1 and CDR2: ENHRY and SYGVKD. CDR3 size: 15 residues. V was pared by 4 bases and J by 6 bases, with 17 bases between.

This CDR3 is CSSTRGGWQETQYF. CDR3 nucleotide sequence: TGCAGCTCGACCAGGGGGGGATGGCAAGAGACCCAGTACTTC. The chain is built from TRBV29-1 and TRBJ2-5, with D perhaps being TRBD1 or TRBD2 (7 bases each). The V and J ends lost 8 bases and 2 bases respectively, with 18 bases between them. Germline CDR1 and CDR2: SQVTM and ANQGSEA. This CDR3 comprises 14 residues.

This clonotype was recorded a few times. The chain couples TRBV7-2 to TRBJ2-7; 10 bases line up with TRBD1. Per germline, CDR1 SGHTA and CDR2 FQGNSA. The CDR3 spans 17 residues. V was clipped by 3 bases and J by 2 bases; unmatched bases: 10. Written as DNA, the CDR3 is TGTGCCAGCAGCTTCTCCGGGACAGGGGCCACTGCCTACGAGCAGTACTTC. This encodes CASSFSGTGATAYEQYF.

CDR3 sequence (DNA): TGTGCCAGCAGTGAATTCGTCGTAAAAGGCTACACCTTC. Amino acids: CASSEFVVKGYTF. The chain couples TRBV2 to TRBJ1-2; unclear D gene. There are 13 residues in the CDR3. The ends were cut back, 2 bases at V and 8 bases at J, with 12 bases in the middle. The germline V gene has CDR1 SNHLY and CDR2 FYNNEI.

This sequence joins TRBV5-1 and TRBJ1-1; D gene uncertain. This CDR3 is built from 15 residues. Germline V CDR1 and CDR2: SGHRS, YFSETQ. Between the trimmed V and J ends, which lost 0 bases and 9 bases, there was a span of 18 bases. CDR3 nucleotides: TGCGCCAGCAGCTTGGGGAGCAGGCCCCTTGACAAAGCTTTCTTT. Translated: CASSLGSRPLDKAFF.

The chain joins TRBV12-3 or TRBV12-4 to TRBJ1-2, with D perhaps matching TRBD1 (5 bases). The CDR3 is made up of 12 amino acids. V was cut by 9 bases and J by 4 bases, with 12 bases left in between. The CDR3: CASRDVGYGYTF. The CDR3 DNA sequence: TGTGCCAGTAGGGACGTCGGCTATGGCTACACCTTC.

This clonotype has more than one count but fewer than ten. The CDR3, as DNA: TGTGCCAGCAAAGGGGACAGGACATTTAACTATGGCTACACCTTC. Translation: CASKGDRTFNYGYTF. The chain recombines TRBV6-5 with TRBJ1-2, with TRBD1 identical over 8 bases. Losses at the gene ends were 7 bases for V and 1 base for J; bases not matched to a gene: 8. CDR3 size: 15 residues. In germline, CDR1 is MNHEY, CDR2 SVGAGI.

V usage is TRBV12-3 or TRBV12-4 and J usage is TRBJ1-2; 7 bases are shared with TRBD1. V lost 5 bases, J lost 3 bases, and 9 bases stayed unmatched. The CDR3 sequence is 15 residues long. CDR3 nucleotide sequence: TGTGCCAGCAGTCCAATCTCGGGACAGTACTATGGCTACACCTTC. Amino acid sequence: CASSPISGQYYGYTF.

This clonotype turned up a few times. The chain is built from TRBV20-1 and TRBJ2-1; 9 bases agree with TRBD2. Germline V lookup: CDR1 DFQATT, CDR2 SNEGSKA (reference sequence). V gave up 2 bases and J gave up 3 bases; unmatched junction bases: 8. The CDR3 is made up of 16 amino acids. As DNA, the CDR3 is TGCAGTGCTAGAAAATCTAGCGGGACTATCTACAATGAGCAGTTCTTC. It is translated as CSARKSSGTIYNEQFF.

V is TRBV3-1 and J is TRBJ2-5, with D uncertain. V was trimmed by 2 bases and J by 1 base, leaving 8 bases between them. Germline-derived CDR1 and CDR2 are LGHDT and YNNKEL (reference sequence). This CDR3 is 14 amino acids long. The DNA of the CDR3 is TGTGCCAGCAGCCAACTGGACCGCCAAGAGACCCAGTACTTC. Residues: CASSQLDRQETQYF.

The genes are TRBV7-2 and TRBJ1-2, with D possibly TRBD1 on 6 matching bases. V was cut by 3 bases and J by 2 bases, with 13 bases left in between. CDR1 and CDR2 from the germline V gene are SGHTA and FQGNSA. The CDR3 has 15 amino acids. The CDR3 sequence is CASSLGGDINYGYTF. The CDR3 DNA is TGTGCCAGCAGCTTGGGAGGGGACATAAACTATGGCTACACCTTC. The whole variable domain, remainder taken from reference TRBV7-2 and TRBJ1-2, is GAGVSQSPSNKVTEKGKDVELRCDPISGHTALYWYRQSLGQGLEFLIYFQGNSAPDKSGLPSDRFSAERTGGSVSTLTIQRTQQEDSAVYLCASSLGGDINYGYTFGSGTRLTVV.

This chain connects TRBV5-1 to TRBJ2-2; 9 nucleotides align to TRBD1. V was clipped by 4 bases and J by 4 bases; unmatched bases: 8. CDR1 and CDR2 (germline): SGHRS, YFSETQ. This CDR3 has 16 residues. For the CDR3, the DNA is TGCGCCAGCAGCCAAGTACAGGGGGCCGCCACCGGGGAGCTGTTTTTT. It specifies CASSQVQGAATGELFF.

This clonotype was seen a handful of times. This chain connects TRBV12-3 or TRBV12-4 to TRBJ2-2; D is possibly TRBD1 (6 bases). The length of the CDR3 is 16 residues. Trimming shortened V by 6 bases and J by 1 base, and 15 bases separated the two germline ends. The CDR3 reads CASRKQGGGNTGELFF. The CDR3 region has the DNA TGTGCCAGCAGGAAACAGGGCGGTGGGAACACCGGGGAGCTGTTTTTT.

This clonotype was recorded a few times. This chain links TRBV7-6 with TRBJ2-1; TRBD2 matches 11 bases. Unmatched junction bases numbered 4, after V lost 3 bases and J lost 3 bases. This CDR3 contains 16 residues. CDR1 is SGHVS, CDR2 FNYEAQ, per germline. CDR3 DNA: TGTGCCAGCAGCTTCACGGGACTAGCGGACTACAATGAGCAGTTCTTC. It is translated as CASSFTGLADYNEQFF.

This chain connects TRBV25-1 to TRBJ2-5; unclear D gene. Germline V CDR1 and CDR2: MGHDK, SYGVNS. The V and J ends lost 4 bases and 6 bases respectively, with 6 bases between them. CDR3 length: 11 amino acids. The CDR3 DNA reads TGTGCCAGCAGTGCTAAGCAGACCCAGTACTTC. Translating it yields CASSAKQTQYF.

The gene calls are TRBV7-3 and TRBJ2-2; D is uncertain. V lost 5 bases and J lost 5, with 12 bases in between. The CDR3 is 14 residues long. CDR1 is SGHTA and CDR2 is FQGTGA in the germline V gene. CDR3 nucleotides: TGTGCCAGCAGCCAAGGATCACAGACCGGGGAGCTGTTTTTT. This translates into CASSQGSQTGELFF.

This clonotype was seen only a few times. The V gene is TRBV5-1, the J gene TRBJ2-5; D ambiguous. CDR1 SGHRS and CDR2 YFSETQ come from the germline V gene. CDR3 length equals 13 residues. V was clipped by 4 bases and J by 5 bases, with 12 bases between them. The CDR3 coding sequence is TGCGCCAGCAGCCCAGACCCACGTGAGACCCAGTACTTC. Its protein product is CASSPDPRETQYF.

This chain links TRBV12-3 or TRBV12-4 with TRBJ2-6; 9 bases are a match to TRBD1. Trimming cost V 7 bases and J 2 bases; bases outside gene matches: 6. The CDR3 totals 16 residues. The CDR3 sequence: CASTLGTGTGANVLTF. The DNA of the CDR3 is TGTGCCAGCACCCTGGGGACAGGGACTGGGGCCAACGTCCTGACTTTC.